The 29 T cell receptor beta chains given below trace back to one sample, sequenced in a study of blood T cell repertoires in COVID-19. TCRdb's table, derived via immunoSEQ multiplex PCR, lists solely in-frame clones and lacks some. The sample consists of hundreds of thousands of clones, 85% of them appearing once. Sequenced material: peripheral blood. The receptors shown here come from a man aged 35-49 years with acute or convalescent COVID-19.

The chain couples TRBV18 to TRBJ1-5, with D perhaps TRBD1 (5 bases). V lost 2 bases to trimming and J lost 0 bases, with 11 bases between them. Germline V lookup: CDR1 KGHSH, CDR2 LQKENI. The CDR3 has 16 amino acids. DNA for the CDR3: TGTGCCAGCTCACCATCGACAGCCAATAGCAATCAGCCCCAGCATTTT. Protein: CASSPSTANSNQPQHF.

The chain joins TRBV2 to TRBJ2-1; 10 nucleotides align to TRBD2. V lost 5 bases to trimming and J lost 9 bases; unmatched junction nucleotides: 7. Germline values: CDR1 SNHLY, CDR2 FYNNEI. The CDR3 sequence is 14 residues long. The DNA for the CDR3 is TGTGCCAGCAGTCTCAGCGGGGGGGCGGGTGAGCAGTTCTTC. This codes for CASSLSGGAGEQFF.

This clone was detected a few times. In DNA, the CDR3 is TGTGCCTGGGGAGGGGGCAACGGCAATCAGCCCCAGCATTTT. It is translated as CAWGGGNGNQPQHF. The V gene is TRBV30, the J gene TRBJ1-5, with 7 nucleotides matching TRBD1. The germline CDR1 and CDR2 sequences are GTSNPN and SVGIG (reference sequence). The CDR3 spans 14 residues. With 5 bases clipped from V and 2 bases from J, the junction kept 6 bases outside the gene matches.

This rearrangement joins TRBV6-5 to TRBJ1-2, with TRBD1 matching over 9 bases. V lost 5 bases, J lost 6 bases, and 4 bases stayed unmatched. The germline V gene has CDR1 MNHEY and CDR2 SVGAGI. The CDR3 loop spans 13 amino acids. CDR3 DNA sequence: TGTGCCAGCAGTCACCGGGACAGGGATGGCTACACCTTC. This codes for CASSHRDRDGYTF.

The chain combines TRBV5-4 with TRBJ1-6; 8 nucleotides align to TRBD1. Germline CDR1 and CDR2: SGHNT and YYREEE (reference sequence). The CDR3 has 16 amino acids. Trimming cost V 7 bases and J 5 bases; bases outside gene matches: 11. The CDR3 is CASRRAEGQDNSPLHF. The CDR3 nucleotides are TGTGCCAGCCGCAGGGCGGAGGGACAGGATAATTCACCCCTCCACTTT.

The chain recombines TRBV5-1 with TRBJ1-2, with D possibly being TRBD1 (5 bases). The CDR3 length is 13 residues. The germline gives CDR1 SGHRS, CDR2 YFSETQ. The ends were cut back, 0 bases at V and 8 bases at J, with 11 bases in the middle. Here the CDR3 reads CASSLAEGEGYTF. The CDR3 DNA follows: TGCGCCAGCAGCTTGGCAGAAGGGGAAGGCTACACCTTC.

The chain is built from TRBV28 and TRBJ1-4, with 9 bases fitting TRBD1. V lost 4 bases and J lost 9; bases outside the gene matches: 3. The CDR3 sequence is 13 residues long. The germline V gene encodes CDR1 MDHEN and CDR2 SYDVKM. The CDR3 reads CASSSGQGKKLFF. The CDR3 DNA follows: TGTGCCAGCAGTTCCGGACAGGGGAAAAAACTGTTTTTT.

This sequence joins TRBV27 and TRBJ2-7; 7 positions match TRBD1. CDR3 length equals 13 residues. Germline loops: CDR1 MNHEY, CDR2 SMNVEV (reference sequence). J was trimmed by 3 bases and V by 5 bases; bases with no gene match: 4. This CDR3 reads CASSPWTGYEQYF. The CDR3 DNA reads TGTGCCAGCAGTCCATGGACAGGCTACGAGCAGTACTTC.

V gene TRBV27 combines with J gene TRBJ2-4, with 7 bases that match TRBD1. V shed 7 bases and J 6 bases; nucleotides not matched to a gene: 6. Germline V CDR1 and CDR2: MNHEY, SMNVEV (reference sequence). The CDR3 is made up of 13 amino acids. DNA of the CDR3: TGTGCCAGCATCGACAGGGCAGGAAACATTCAGTACTTC. Protein sequence: CASIDRAGNIQYF.

This sequence joins TRBV15 and TRBJ2-3; 8 bases align to TRBD1. CDR3 length equals 15 residues. Germline CDR1 LNHNV, CDR2 YYDKDF (reference sequence). J gave up 7 bases and V 3 bases, and 9 bases lay outside the gene matches. The CDR3 loop is CATSRMVRGQHTQYF. The CDR3 nucleotides are TGTGCCACCAGCAGGATGGTCAGGGGGCAACATACGCAGTATTTT.

The rearrangement links TRBV28 to TRBJ1-1; 9 positions match TRBD1. The CDR3 runs 15 residues. Germline CDR1 is MDHEN and CDR2 is SYDVKM. The ends lost 5 bases at V and 5 bases at J; junction bases unmatched: 9. This CDR3 is CASSIPSDRGTEAFF. The CDR3 DNA reads as TGTGCCAGCAGTATCCCAAGTGACAGGGGGACTGAAGCTTTCTTT.

The chain has TRBV7-8 and TRBJ2-7, with 9 bases matching TRBD2. Germline V lookup: CDR1 SGHVS, CDR2 FQNEAQ. V lost 3 bases and J lost 5; bases outside the gene matches: 11. CDR3 length: 16 residues. In DNA, the CDR3 is TGTGCCAGCAGCTTTAATGTTGCGGGGGGGCGCAACGAGCAGTACTTC. This sequence encodes CASSFNVAGGRNEQYF.

A few counts support this clone. Written as DNA, the CDR3 is TGTGCCAGCAGTGAGGAGGGTCTTTATCCTGGAAACACCATATATTTT. This encodes CASSEEGLYPGNTIYF. The genes are TRBV2 and TRBJ1-3; unclear D gene. V gave up 3 bases and J gave up 2 bases, with 14 bases separating them. CDR1 and CDR2 (germline): SNHLY, FYNNEI. This CDR3 has 16 amino acids.

The gene calls are TRBV11-2 and TRBJ1-5, with D possibly TRBD1 on 5 matching bases. Germline-derived CDR1 and CDR2 are SGHAT and FQNNGV. V gave up 5 bases and J gave up 1 base, with 9 bases separating them. The CDR3 covers 14 residues. The CDR3 DNA is TGTGCCAGCAGCGGCGACAGAAGCAATCAGCCCCAGCATTTT. Encoded protein: CASSGDRSNQPQHF.

This chain uses TRBV7-9 with TRBJ1-1; possible D gene TRBD1, 5 bases. The CDR3 runs 17 residues. V lost 2 bases and J 5 bases, leaving 21 bases between the germline ends. The germline CDR1 and CDR2 sequences are SEHNR and FQNEAQ (reference sequence). The CDR3 loop reads CASSLSPITQGVTEAFF. DNA of the CDR3: TGTGCCAGCAGCTTAAGCCCTATTACCCAGGGCGTTACTGAAGCTTTCTTT.

The genes are TRBV2 and TRBJ1-3; perhaps TRBD1 as D (6 bases). The germline V gene has CDR1 SNHLY and CDR2 FYNNEI. V dropped 5 bases and J dropped 9 bases, with 20 bases sitting between them. This CDR3 has 15 amino acids. The chain's CDR3 is CASSRVTGIGATIYF. Here the CDR3 DNA reads TGTGCCAGCAGTAGAGTTACAGGGATTGGGGCCACCATATATTTT.

Comments on this clone: This specimen includes other DNA sequences encoding the same CDR3. The chain combines TRBV5-4 with TRBJ2-7, with 7 bases aligning to TRBD2. Germline assignment: CDR1 SGHNT and CDR2 YYREEE (reference sequence). After removal of 0 bases from V and 1 base from J, the junction contained 1 base not matched to a gene. The CDR3 runs to 14 residues. The CDR3 DNA reads as TGTGCCAGCAGCTTGGGTAGCGGGTCCTACGAGCAGTACTTC. Amino acids: CASSLGSGSYEQYF.

The V call is TRBV6-6, the J call TRBJ2-7, with TRBD1 matching over 7 bases. Germline CDR1 is MNHNY and CDR2 is SVGAGI (reference sequence). The J segment lost 5 bases and the V segment lost 6 bases, leaving 10 bases of the junction unmatched. The CDR3 consists of 14 residues. CDR3 sequence reads: CASSYRQGTNEQYF. As DNA, the CDR3 is TGTGCCAGCAGCTATCGACAGGGAACGAACGAGCAGTACTTC.

J is TRBJ1-5 and V is TRBV10-2; possibly TRBD1 for D (5 bases). Germline loops: CDR1 WSHSY, CDR2 SAAADI. The V and J ends lost 8 bases and 5 bases respectively, with 13 bases between them. The CDR3 is made up of 13 amino acids. CDR3 bases: TGCGCCAGCGGTCGGGGGGTTGATCAGCCCCAGCATTTT. Its protein is CASGRGVDQPQHF.

J is TRBJ1-2 and V is TRBV5-5; a possible D gene is TRBD1 (6 bases). This CDR3 is 14 amino acids long. Trimming shortened V by 4 bases and J by 6 bases, and 16 bases separated the two germline ends. Germline assignment: CDR1 SGHKS and CDR2 YYEKEE (reference sequence). CDR3 bases: TGTGCCAGCAGCGCTACAGGGCGGATGGATGGCTACACCTTC. Protein product: CASSATGRMDGYTF.

This clone was picked up one time. V gene TRBV19 combines with J gene TRBJ1-1, with 9 bases that match TRBD1. Germline V gives CDR1 LNHDA, CDR2 SQIVND (reference sequence). The CDR3 runs to 16 residues. Trimming cost V 7 bases and J 0 bases; bases outside gene matches: 9. CDR3 DNA: TGTGCCAGTACCGATCCGGGACAGGGTATGAACACTGAAGCTTTCTTT. Protein: CASTDPGQGMNTEAFF. The full variable domain, with the rest looked up from reference TRBV19 and TRBJ1-1, is DGGITQSPKYLFRKEGQNVTLSCEQNLNHDAMYWYRQDPGQGLRLIYYSQIVNDFQKGDIAEGYSVSREKKESFPLTVTSAQKNPTAFYLCASTDPGQGMNTEAFFGQGTRLTVV.

The chain combines TRBV2 with TRBJ1-6; 10 bases agree with TRBD1. The germline CDR1 and CDR2 sequences are SNHLY and FYNNEI. This CDR3 spans 15 amino acids. V shed 1 base, J shed 9 bases, and the junction held 3 bases outside the gene matches. CDR3 in amino acids: CASSEGTGGSSPLHF. Written as DNA, the CDR3 is TGTGCCAGCAGTGAAGGGACAGGGGGAAGTTCACCCCTCCACTTT.

The V call is TRBV5-6, the J call TRBJ2-7, with TRBD1 identical over 7 bases. CDR1 and CDR2 from the germline V gene are SGHDT and YYEEEE. The CDR3 sequence is 14 residues long. V shed 4 bases and J 3 bases; nucleotides not matched to a gene: 7. This CDR3 reads CASSRQGNSYEQYF. The CDR3 region has the DNA TGTGCCAGCAGCCGACAGGGTAATAGCTACGAGCAGTACTTC.

V is TRBV2 and J is TRBJ1-5; 7 bases are a match to TRBD1. Germline CDR1 is SNHLY and CDR2 is FYNNEI. CDR3 size: 15 residues. V was pared by 6 bases and J by 2 bases, with 7 bases of the junction left unmatched. Here the CDR3 reads CASSPDRAGNQPQHF. The DNA of the CDR3 is TGTGCCAGCAGCCCCGACAGGGCGGGCAATCAGCCCCAGCATTTT. Combining the CDR3 with reference TRBV2 and TRBJ1-5 gives the whole variable domain EPEVTQTPSHQVTQMGQEVILRCVPISNHLYFYWYRQILGQKVEFLVSFYNNEISEKSEIFDDQFSVERPDGSNFTLKIRSTKLEDSAMYFCASSPDRAGNQPQHFGDGTRLSIL.

The V call is TRBV7-2, the J call TRBJ1-2; maybe TRBD1 (6 bases). V lost 5 bases and J 2 bases, leaving 15 bases between the germline ends. Germline V CDR1 and CDR2: SGHTA, FQGNSA. CDR3 length: 15 amino acids. The CDR3 loop is CASSPQTDSNYGYTF. The CDR3 nucleotides read TGTGCCAGCAGCCCCCAAACGGACAGCAACTATGGCTACACCTTC. The full variable domain, completed using reference TRBV7-2 and TRBJ1-2, is GAGVSQSPSNKVTEKGKDVELRCDPISGHTALYWYRQSLGQGLEFLIYFQGNSAPDKSGLPSDRFSAERTGGSVSTLTIQRTQQEDSAVYLCASSPQTDSNYGYTFGSGTRLTVV.

This chain joins TRBV7-9 and TRBJ1-4; TRBD1 is a possible D gene (5 bases). V was cut by 5 bases and J by 0 bases, with 19 bases left in between. The CDR3 is 18 residues long. Germline V CDR1 and CDR2: SEHNR, FQNEAQ (reference sequence). The CDR3 DNA sequence: TGTGCCAGCAGCCCGCAGACAGTGCCAAAAGCAACTAATGAAAAACTGTTTTTT. As protein: CASSPQTVPKATNEKLFF.

This sequence joins TRBV5-4 and TRBJ2-5; D is perhaps TRBD2 (6 bases). Trimming took off 4 bases at V and 9 bases at J, with 16 bases between the two ends. Germline V gives CDR1 SGHNT, CDR2 YYREEE (reference sequence). The CDR3 totals 13 residues. The CDR3 protein is CASSPASEVAQYF. CDR3 nucleotides: TGTGCCAGCAGCCCGGCTAGCGAGGTGGCCCAGTACTTC.

This clone was recorded at least ten times. The chain carries TRBV6-5 and TRBJ1-4; no firm D call. The germline V and J ends were trimmed by 7 bases and 5 bases, with 17 bases remaining between them. This CDR3 has 15 amino acids. In germline, CDR1 is MNHEY, CDR2 SVGAGI. DNA for the CDR3: TGTGCCAGCAAAAGGACGGACTTAAACAATGAAAAACTGTTTTTT. Its translation: CASKRTDLNNEKLFF.

This clone has only one observation. Other DNA sequences from this sample encode an identical CDR3 as well. This chain uses TRBV19 with TRBJ1-2; TRBD1 matches at 7 bases. The CDR3 is 13 amino acids. Germline V lookup: CDR1 LNHDA, CDR2 SQIVND (reference sequence). The V gene end was trimmed by 8 bases and the J gene end by 4 bases; junction bases not matched to a gene: 7. CDR3 bases: TGTGCCAGTCGGGCAGGGGGAAGCTATGGCTACACCTTC. Protein sequence: CASRAGGSYGYTF.